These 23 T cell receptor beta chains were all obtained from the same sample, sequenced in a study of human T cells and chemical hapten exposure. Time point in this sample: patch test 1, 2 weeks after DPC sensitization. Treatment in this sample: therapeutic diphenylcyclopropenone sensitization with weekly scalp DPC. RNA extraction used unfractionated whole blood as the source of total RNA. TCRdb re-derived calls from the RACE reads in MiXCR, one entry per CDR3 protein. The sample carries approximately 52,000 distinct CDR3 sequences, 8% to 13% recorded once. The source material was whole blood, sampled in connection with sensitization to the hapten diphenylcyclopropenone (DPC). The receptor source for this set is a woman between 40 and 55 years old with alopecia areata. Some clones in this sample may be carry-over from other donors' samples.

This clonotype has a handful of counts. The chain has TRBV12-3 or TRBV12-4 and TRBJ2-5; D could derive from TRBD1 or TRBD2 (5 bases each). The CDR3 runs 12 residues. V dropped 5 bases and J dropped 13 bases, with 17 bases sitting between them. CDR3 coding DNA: TGTGCCAGCAGTACCGGGACCTCCTACACGTACTTC. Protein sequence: CASSTGTSYTYF.

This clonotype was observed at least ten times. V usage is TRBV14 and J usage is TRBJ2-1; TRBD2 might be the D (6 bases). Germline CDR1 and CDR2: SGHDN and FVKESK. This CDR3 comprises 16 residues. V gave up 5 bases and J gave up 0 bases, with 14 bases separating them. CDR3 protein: CASSFLASSSYNEQFF. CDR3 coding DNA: TGTGCCAGCAGCTTTCTAGCGAGTAGCTCCTACAATGAGCAGTTCTTC. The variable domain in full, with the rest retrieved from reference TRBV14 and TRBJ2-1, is EAGVTQFPSHSVIEKGQTVTLRCDPISGHDNLYWYRRVMGKEIKFLLHFVKESKQDESGMPNNRFLAERTGGTYSTLKVQPAELEDSGVYFCASSFLASSSYNEQFFGPGTRLTVL.

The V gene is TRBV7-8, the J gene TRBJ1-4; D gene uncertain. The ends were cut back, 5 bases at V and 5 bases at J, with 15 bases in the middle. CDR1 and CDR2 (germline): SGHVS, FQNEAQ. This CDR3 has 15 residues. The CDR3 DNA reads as TGTGCCAGCAGCCCCCTTGGTACAAGGAATGAAAAACTGTTTTTT. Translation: CASSPLGTRNEKLFF.

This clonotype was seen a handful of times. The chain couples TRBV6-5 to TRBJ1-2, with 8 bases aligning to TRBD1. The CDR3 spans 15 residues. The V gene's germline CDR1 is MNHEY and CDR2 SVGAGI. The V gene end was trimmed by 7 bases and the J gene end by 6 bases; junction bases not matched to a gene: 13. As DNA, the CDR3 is TGTGCCAGCACGATGCCCCAGGGGGCTCCGAATGGCTACACCTTC. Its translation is CASTMPQGAPNGYTF.

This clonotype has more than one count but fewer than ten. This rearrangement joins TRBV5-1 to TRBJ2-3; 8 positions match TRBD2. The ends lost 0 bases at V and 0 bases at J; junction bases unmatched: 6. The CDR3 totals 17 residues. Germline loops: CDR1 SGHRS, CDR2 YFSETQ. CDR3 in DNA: TGCGCCAGCAGCTTGGCCGATAGCGGGATCAGCACAGATACGCAGTATTTT. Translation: CASSLADSGISTDTQYF.

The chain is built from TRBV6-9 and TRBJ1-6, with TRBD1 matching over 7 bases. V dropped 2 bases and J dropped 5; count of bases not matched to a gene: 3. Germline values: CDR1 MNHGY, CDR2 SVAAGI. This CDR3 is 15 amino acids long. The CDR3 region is CASSYRDSHNSPLHF. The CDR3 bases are TGTGCCAGCAGTTATCGGGACAGCCATAATTCACCCCTCCACTTT.

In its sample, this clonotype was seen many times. CDR3 DNA: TGTGCCAGCAGCCTTACCCGGACAGGGAGAAGCACAGATACGCAGTATTTT. It encodes CASSLTRTGRSTDTQYF. The V gene is TRBV3-1, the J gene TRBJ2-3; 8 positions agree with TRBD1. Germline V CDR1 and CDR2: LGHDT, YNNKEL (reference sequence). V was pared by 4 bases and J by 0 bases, with 9 bases of the junction left unmatched. The CDR3 loop spans 17 amino acids.

The CDR3 region is CASSQTRGGSDHGELFF. As DNA, the CDR3 is TGTGCCAGCAGCCAAACTAGGGGCGGGAGCGACCATGGGGAGCTGTTTTTT. The rearrangement joins TRBV3-1 to TRBJ2-2; 7 bases line up with TRBD2. The CDR3 runs 17 residues. The V and J ends lost 2 bases and 8 bases, in that order; junction bases with no gene match: 14. Per germline, CDR1 LGHDT and CDR2 YNNKEL (reference sequence).

The CDR3 DNA follows: TGTGCCAGCAGCCCACTAGCGGACACCGGGGAGCTGTTTTTT. This gives the protein CASSPLADTGELFF. The chain uses TRBV3-1 and TRBJ2-2; 8 positions match TRBD2. The V segment lost 4 bases and the J segment 3 bases; nucleotides outside the gene matches: 1. The CDR3 is 14 residues long. The germline V gene has CDR1 LGHDT and CDR2 YNNKEL (reference sequence).

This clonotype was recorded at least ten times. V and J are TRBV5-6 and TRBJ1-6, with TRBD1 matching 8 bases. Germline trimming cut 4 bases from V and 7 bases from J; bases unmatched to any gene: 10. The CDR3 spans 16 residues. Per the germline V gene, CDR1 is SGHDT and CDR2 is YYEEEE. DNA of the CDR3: TGTGCCAGCAGCAGAAAAGGGACAGGCGGGAATTCACCCCTCCACTTT. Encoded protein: CASSRKGTGGNSPLHF.

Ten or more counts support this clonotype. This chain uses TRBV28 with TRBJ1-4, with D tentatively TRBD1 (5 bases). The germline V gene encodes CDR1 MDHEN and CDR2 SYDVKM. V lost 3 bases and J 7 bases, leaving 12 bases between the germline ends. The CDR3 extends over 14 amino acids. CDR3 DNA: TGTGCCAGCAGTTTGGGGCAATCTCGTGAAAAACTGTTTTTT. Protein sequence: CASSLGQSREKLFF. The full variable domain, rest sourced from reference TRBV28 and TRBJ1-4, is DVKVTQSSRYLVKRTGEKVFLECVQDMDHENMFWYRQDPGLGLRLIYFSYDVKMKEKGDIPEGYSVSREKKERFSLILESASTNQTSMYLCASSLGQSREKLFFGSGTQLSVL.

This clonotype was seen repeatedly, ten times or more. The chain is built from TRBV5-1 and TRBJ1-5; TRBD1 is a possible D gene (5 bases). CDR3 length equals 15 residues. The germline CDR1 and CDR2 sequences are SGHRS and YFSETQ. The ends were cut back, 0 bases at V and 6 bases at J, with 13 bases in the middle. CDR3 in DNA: TGCGCCAGCAGCTTGGGCCCAGGGAATAGTCAGCCCCAGCATTTT. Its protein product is CASSLGPGNSQPQHF.

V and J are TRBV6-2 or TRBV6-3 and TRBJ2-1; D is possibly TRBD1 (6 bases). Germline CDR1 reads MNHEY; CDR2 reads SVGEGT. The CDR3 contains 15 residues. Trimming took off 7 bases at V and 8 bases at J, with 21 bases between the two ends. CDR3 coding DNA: TGTGCCAGCACCCCCGGACAGATCTTCAGCTATGAGCAGTTCTTC. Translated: CASTPGQIFSYEQFF.

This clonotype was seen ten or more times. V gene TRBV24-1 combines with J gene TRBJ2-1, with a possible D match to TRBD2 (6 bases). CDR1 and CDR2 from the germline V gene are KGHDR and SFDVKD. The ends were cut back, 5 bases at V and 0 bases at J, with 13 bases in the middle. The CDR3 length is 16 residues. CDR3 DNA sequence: TGTGCCACCAGTGGCGGGGACTCCCGCTCCTACAATGAGCAGTTCTTC. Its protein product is CATSGGDSRSYNEQFF.

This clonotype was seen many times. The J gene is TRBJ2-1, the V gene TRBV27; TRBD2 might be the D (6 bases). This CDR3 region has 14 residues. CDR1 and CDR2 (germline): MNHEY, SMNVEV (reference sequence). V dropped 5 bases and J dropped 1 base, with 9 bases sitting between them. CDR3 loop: CASSVGLSYNEQFF. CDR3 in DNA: TGTGCCAGCAGTGTGGGACTGTCCTACAATGAGCAGTTCTTC.

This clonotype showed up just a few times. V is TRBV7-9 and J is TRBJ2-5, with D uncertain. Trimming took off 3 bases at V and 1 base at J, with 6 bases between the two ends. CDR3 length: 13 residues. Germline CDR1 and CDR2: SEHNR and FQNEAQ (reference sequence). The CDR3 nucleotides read TGTGCCAGCAGCTTCGGCGGCCAAGAGACCCAGTACTTC. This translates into CASSFGGQETQYF.

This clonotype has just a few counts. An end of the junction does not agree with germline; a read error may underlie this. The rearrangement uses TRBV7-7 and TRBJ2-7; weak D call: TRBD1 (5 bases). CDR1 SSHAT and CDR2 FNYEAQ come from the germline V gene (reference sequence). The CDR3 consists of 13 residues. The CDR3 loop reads CASSLEQGLEQYF. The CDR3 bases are TGTGCTAGCAGCTTAGAGCAGGGCCTCGAGCAGTACTTC.

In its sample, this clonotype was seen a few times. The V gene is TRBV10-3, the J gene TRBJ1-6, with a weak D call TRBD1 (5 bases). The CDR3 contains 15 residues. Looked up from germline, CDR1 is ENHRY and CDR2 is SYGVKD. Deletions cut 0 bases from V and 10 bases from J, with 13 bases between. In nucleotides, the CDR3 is TGTGCCATCAGTGAGTCGGGGGGGGTCGGATCACCCCTCCACTTT. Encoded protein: CAISESGGVGSPLHF.

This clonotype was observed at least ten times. Here the CDR3 reads CASSRQWGAPTGELFF. The DNA of the CDR3 is TGTGCCAGCAGCCGTCAATGGGGGGCCCCGACCGGGGAGCTGTTTTTT. The V gene is TRBV14, the J gene TRBJ2-2, with D tentatively TRBD1 or TRBD2 (6 bases each). Trimming took off 4 bases at V and 5 bases at J, with 17 bases between the two ends. The CDR3 consists of 16 residues. The germline CDR1 and CDR2 sequences are SGHDN and FVKESK.

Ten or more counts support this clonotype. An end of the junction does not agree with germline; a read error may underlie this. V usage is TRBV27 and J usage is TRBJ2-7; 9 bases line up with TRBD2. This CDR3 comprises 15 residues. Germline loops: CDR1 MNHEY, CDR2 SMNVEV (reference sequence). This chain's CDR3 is CANSHLAGGRYEQYF. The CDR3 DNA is TGTGCCAACAGTCATTTGGCGGGAGGGCGCTACGAGCAGTACTTC.

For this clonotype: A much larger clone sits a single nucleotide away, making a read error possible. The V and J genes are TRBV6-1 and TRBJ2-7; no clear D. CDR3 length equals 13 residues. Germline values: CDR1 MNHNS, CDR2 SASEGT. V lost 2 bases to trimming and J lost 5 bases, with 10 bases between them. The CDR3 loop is CASSEWWANEQYF. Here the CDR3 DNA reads TGTGCCAGCAGTGAATGGTGGGCCAACGAGCAGTACTTC.

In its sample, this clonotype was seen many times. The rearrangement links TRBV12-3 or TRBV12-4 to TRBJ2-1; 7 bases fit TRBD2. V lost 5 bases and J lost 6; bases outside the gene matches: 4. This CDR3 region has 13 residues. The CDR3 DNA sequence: TGTGCCAGCAGTCCGGGGGGTTCCAATGAGCAGTTCTTC. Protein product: CASSPGGSNEQFF.

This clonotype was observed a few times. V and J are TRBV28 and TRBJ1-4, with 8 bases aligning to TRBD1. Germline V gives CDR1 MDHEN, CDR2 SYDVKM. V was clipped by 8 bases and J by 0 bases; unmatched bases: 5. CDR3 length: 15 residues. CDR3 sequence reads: CASQTGAATNEKLFF. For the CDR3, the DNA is TGTGCCAGCCAGACAGGGGCCGCAACTAATGAAAAACTGTTTTTT.